This T cell receptor (beta chain) stems from a study of cytomegalovirus exposure and HLA in healthy donors. The PCR was carried out with 60 Vbeta primers and 13 Jbeta primers. Measured with immunoSEQ multiplex PCR; TCRdb has only the in-frame clones, and not every one. Its table lists about 160,000 clones. Study-level findings and limits: Some public TCRs appeared in many individuals, while most sequences were rare.

The CDR3 contains 12 residues. V was pared by 2 bases and J by 5 bases, with 7 bases between. Germline V gene data show CDR1 as SGHRS and CDR2 as YFSETQ. As to this clone: Its antigen is not known.

The chain joins TRBV5-1 to TRBJ1-1; the D is unclear. Source material: PBMCs. The sequence derives from a young man in good health and CMV-seronegative. The DNA for the CDR3 is TGCGCCAGCAGCTTCCCGGGGACTGAAGCTTTCTTT. It yields the protein CASSFPGTEAFF.